The 27 T cell receptor beta chains in this list originate from one sample, sequenced in a study of beta chain features in type 1 diabetes. What was sequenced were expressed TCRB transcripts, since all of the isolated RNA had been reverse transcribed. Profiled with immunoSEQ multiplex PCR; TCRdb holds only in-frame clones, not every one. The table lists some 660,000 clones, around 15% of them singletons. Their specific antigens are unknown. Study observations and caveats: Moderate yet significant TCRB CDR3 shortening was seen in Type 1 diabetes patients in all four CD4+ subsets.

The specimen sequenced was naive CD4+ T cells from blood. Receptor source: a man between 18 and 29 years old with type 1 diabetes.

This sequence joins TRBV6-1 and TRBJ2-3; D possibly matches TRBD1 or TRBD2 (5 bases each). This CDR3 contains 13 residues. Germline V gives CDR1 MNHNS, CDR2 SASEGT. V lost 0 bases and J 9 bases, leaving 10 bases between the germline ends. CDR3 region: CASSEAEGSTQYF. DNA of the CDR3: TGTGCCAGCAGTGAAGCCGAGGGGTCGACGCAGTATTTT.

CDR3 in amino acids: CASSHRDKDYEQYF. The CDR3 region has the DNA TGCGCCAGCAGCCACCGGGACAAGGACTACGAGCAGTACTTC. The V gene is TRBV4-1, the J gene TRBJ2-7, with a possible D match to TRBD1 (6 bases). Germline V gives CDR1 MGHRA, CDR2 YSYEKL. The CDR3 loop spans 14 amino acids. Trimming stripped 3 bases from V and 3 bases from J, with 12 bases between.

This clone was observed a handful of times. The rearrangement joins TRBV28 to TRBJ2-5; D gene unclear. There are 15 residues in the CDR3. The germline V gene encodes CDR1 MDHEN and CDR2 SYDVKM. The V end lost 2 bases, the J end lost 4 bases, and 14 bases lay between the germline ends. The CDR3 coding sequence is TGTGCCAGCAGTTTAGGTGGGCGCCTCGGAGAGACCCAGTACTTC. It codes for CASSLGGRLGETQYF. Combining the CDR3 with reference TRBV28 and TRBJ2-5 gives the whole variable domain DVKVTQSSRYLVKRTGEKVFLECVQDMDHENMFWYRQDPGLGLRLIYFSYDVKMKEKGDIPEGYSVSREKKERFSLILESASTNQTSMYLCASSLGGRLGETQYFGPGTRLLVL.

In its sample, this clone was seen a few times. The chain has TRBV2 and TRBJ2-3, with 8 bases aligning to TRBD2. The CDR3 covers 16 residues. Germline assignment: CDR1 SNHLY and CDR2 FYNNEI. V lost 6 bases, J lost 0 bases, and 8 bases stayed unmatched. The CDR3 here is CASRQTSVASTDTQYF. The DNA for the CDR3 is TGTGCCAGCAGACAGACTAGCGTAGCTAGCACAGATACGCAGTATTTT.

This clone turned up a few times. The chain employs TRBV30 and TRBJ1-2; D unclear. The CDR3 totals 12 residues. Germline loops: CDR1 GTSNPN, CDR2 SVGIG (reference sequence). Trimming removed 0 bases from V and 4 bases from J, with 6 bases in between. CDR3 sequence (DNA): TGTGCCTGGAGTGTCCCGACCTATGGCTACACCTTC. Protein: CAWSVPTYGYTF.

A few counts support this clone. The rearrangement links TRBV5-1 to TRBJ2-3, with unresolved D. Trimming left V 1 base short and J 6 bases short, with 12 bases between. The CDR3 is 14 amino acids. CDR1 is SGHRS, CDR2 YFSETQ, per germline. CDR3 nucleotides: TGCGCCAGCAGCTTGTTTACTTCGCGGGATACGCAGTATTTT. Translation: CASSLFTSRDTQYF.

The chain combines TRBV9 with TRBJ1-5; no reliable D call. CDR1 SGDLS and CDR2 YYNGEE come from the germline V gene. Deletions cut 0 bases from V and 4 bases from J, with 8 bases between. CDR3 length equals 14 residues. CDR3 region: CASSVESVNQPQHF. CDR3 nucleotides: TGTGCCAGCAGCGTAGAGAGTGTTAATCAGCCCCAGCATTTT.

V gene TRBV7-9 combines with J gene TRBJ1-1, with D unclear. The CDR3 loop spans 15 amino acids. The germline CDR1 and CDR2 sequences are SEHNR and FQNEAQ (reference sequence). Trimming left V 5 bases short and J 4 bases short, with 17 bases between. The chain's CDR3 is CASSPLSWAGTEAFF. The CDR3 bases are TGTGCCAGCAGCCCCCTTTCTTGGGCGGGCACTGAAGCTTTCTTT.

As for this clone: Other nucleotide sequences from this sample produce the same CDR3. The chain couples TRBV30 to TRBJ2-1; no clear D. The CDR3 has 11 amino acids. Germline assignment: CDR1 GTSNPN and CDR2 SVGIG (reference sequence). The ends were cut back, 1 base at V and 8 bases at J, with 6 bases in the middle. CDR3 loop: CAWSARYEQFF. DNA for the CDR3: TGTGCCTGGAGTGCCCGCTATGAGCAGTTCTTC.

This rearrangement joins TRBV7-2 to TRBJ2-3, with TRBD2 matching over 8 bases. Germline V gives CDR1 SGHTA, CDR2 FQGNSA. J lost 4 bases, V lost 2 bases, and 14 bases had no gene match. This CDR3 has 18 amino acids. Here the CDR3 DNA reads TGTGCCAGCAGCTTAAAGGTCGGGGGAGCGGGGGCCCCAGATACGCAGTATTTT. This sequence encodes CASSLKVGGAGAPDTQYF.

This clone was seen a few times. The J gene is TRBJ1-1, the V gene TRBV25-1; D remains ambiguous. The CDR3 covers 13 residues. Trimming cost V 2 bases and J 4 bases, with 8 bases left between them. CDR1 MGHDK and CDR2 SYGVNS come from the germline V gene. The CDR3 coding sequence is TGTGCCAGCAGTGAACAGTACAGCACTGAAGCTTTCTTT. Protein product: CASSEQYSTEAFF.

Only a few counts were recorded for this clone. The chain uses TRBV7-2 and TRBJ2-3; D gene unclear. CDR3 length: 12 amino acids. Germline V gene lookup returns CDR1 SGHTA and CDR2 FQGNSA. The ends were cut back, 6 bases at V and 5 bases at J, with 9 bases in the middle. CDR3 DNA: TGTGCCAGCAGTCGTACGGGAGATACGCAGTATTTT. Its translation: CASSRTGDTQYF.

The V and J genes are TRBV2 and TRBJ2-4; a weak D match, TRBD2 (8 bases). Germline V CDR1 and CDR2: SNHLY, FYNNEI. Between the trimmed V and J ends, which lost 7 bases and 6 bases, there was a span of 16 bases. The CDR3 sequence is 14 residues long. The CDR3 sequence is CASNRGLAGNIQYF. The CDR3 DNA follows: TGTGCCAGCAACAGGGGTCTAGCGGGAAACATTCAGTACTTC.

In its sample, this clone was seen a few times. V usage is TRBV7-2 and J usage is TRBJ2-7; 8 bases agree with TRBD2. V lost 3 bases, J lost 6 bases, and 10 bases stayed unmatched. CDR3 length: 15 residues. Germline V gives CDR1 SGHTA, CDR2 FQGNSA. As DNA, the CDR3 is TGTGCCAGCAGCTTGGAGGGACTAGGGGGTTCCGAGCAGTACTTC. Translated: CASSLEGLGGSEQYF.

The rearrangement links TRBV27 to TRBJ1-5; possibly TRBD1 for D (5 bases). CDR3 length: 15 amino acids. The V gene lost 4 bases and the J gene lost 2 bases, with 12 bases spanning the gap. From germline, CDR1 is MNHEY and CDR2 SMNVEV (reference sequence). The CDR3 nucleotides read TGTGCCAGCAGTTACTTGCAGGGTCGCAATCAGCCCCAGCATTTT. Protein product: CASSYLQGRNQPQHF.

This clone occurred a few times. V and J are TRBV28 and TRBJ2-7; 7 nucleotides match TRBD1. Unmatched junction bases numbered 9, after V lost 8 bases and J lost 2 bases. CDR3 size: 14 residues. Germline V gene data show CDR1 as MDHEN and CDR2 as SYDVKM. The CDR3 spells CASFTGVSAYEQYF. The CDR3, as DNA: TGTGCCAGCTTCACAGGGGTTTCAGCCTACGAGCAGTACTTC.

This clone occurred a few times. The V and J genes are TRBV27 and TRBJ2-5; a possible D gene is TRBD2 (5 bases). Trimming removed 5 bases from V and 0 bases from J, with 10 bases in between. Germline loops: CDR1 MNHEY, CDR2 SMNVEV (reference sequence). The CDR3 runs to 14 residues. For the CDR3, the DNA is TGTGCCAGCAGTCCTATCGGGGACCAAGAGACCCAGTACTTC. This translates into CASSPIGDQETQYF.

The chain joins TRBV12-5 to TRBJ2-3, with unresolved D. Trimming removed 4 bases at V and 2 bases at J, with 1 base between. CDR3 size: 11 residues. Per the germline V gene, CDR1 is LGHNT and CDR2 is FRNRAP. CDR3 nucleotide sequence: TGTGCTAGTGGTTCCACAGATACGCAGTATTTT. It encodes CASGSTDTQYF. The whole variable domain, filled in from reference TRBV12-5 and TRBJ2-3, reads DARVTQTPRHKVTEMGQEVTMRCQPILGHNTVFWYRQTMMQGLELLAYFRNRAPLDDSGMPKDRFSAEMPDATLATLKIQPSEPRDSAVYFCASGSTDTQYFGPGTRLTVL.

V gene TRBV7-2 combines with J gene TRBJ2-1; a weak D match, TRBD2 (6 bases). This CDR3 has 15 residues. Per the germline V gene, CDR1 is SGHTA and CDR2 is FQGNSA. Trimming stripped 0 bases from V and 8 bases from J, with 14 bases between. The DNA for the CDR3 is TGTGCCAGCAGCTTAGCTATTAGCGGTAGGGATGAGCAGTTCTTC. The encoded protein is CASSLAISGRDEQFF.

This clone was observed a few times. The rearrangement uses TRBV30 and TRBJ2-2, with D unresolved. Germline-derived CDR1 and CDR2 are GTSNPN and SVGIG (reference sequence). CDR3 length: 15 amino acids. V was pared by 0 bases and J by 6 bases, with 14 bases between. CDR3 in amino acids: CAWSVLRARPGELFF. CDR3 coding DNA: TGTGCCTGGAGTGTACTCCGAGCCCGACCCGGGGAGCTGTTTTTT.

Only a few counts were recorded for this clone. The J gene is TRBJ2-7, the V gene TRBV4-2; 8 bases agree with TRBD1. Trimming cost V 0 bases and J 8 bases; bases outside gene matches: 18. The CDR3 runs 18 residues. Germline V gives CDR1 LGHNA, CDR2 YNFKEQ. The CDR3 DNA sequence: TGTGCCAGCAGCCAAGATGGTCAGGGGGCCCGTTCGATGTCGAAGCAGTACTTC. It translates to CASSQDGQGARSMSKQYF.

The rearrangement uses TRBV6-5 and TRBJ2-7; the D gene is possibly TRBD1 (6 bases). The CDR3 has 15 amino acids. Per germline, CDR1 MNHEY and CDR2 SVGAGI. V gave up 2 bases and J gave up 5 bases, with 16 bases separating them. The CDR3 coding sequence is TGTGCCAGCAGTTACGGGGCAGGGGATCTAGACGAGCAGTACTTC. It translates to CASSYGAGDLDEQYF.

A few counts support this clone. The chain joins TRBV9 to TRBJ2-1; D is uncertain. This CDR3 is 12 amino acids long. V was clipped by 1 base and J by 6 bases, with 5 bases between them. In germline, CDR1 is SGDLS, CDR2 YYNGEE. CDR3 sequence: CASSVSRNEQFF. CDR3 coding DNA: TGTGCCAGCAGCGTATCTCGCAATGAGCAGTTCTTC. Looking up the rest from reference TRBV9 and TRBJ2-1 gives the full variable domain: DSGVTQTPKHLITATGQRVTLRCSPRSGDLSVYWYQQSLDQGLQFLIQYYNGEERAKGNILERFSAQQFPDLHSELNLSSLELGDSALYFCASSVSRNEQFFGPGTRLTVL.

The chain carries TRBV7-2 and TRBJ2-7; perhaps TRBD2 as D (5 bases). CDR3 length: 14 amino acids. The germline CDR1 and CDR2 sequences are SGHTA and FQGNSA. V gave up 5 bases and J gave up 3 bases, with 14 bases separating them. CDR3 coding DNA: TGTGCCAGCAGCACCTCGGACGGGATCTACGAGCAGTACTTC. Its protein is CASSTSDGIYEQYF.

The chain employs TRBV2 and TRBJ2-7; 14 bases fit TRBD2. V trimming: 4 bases; J trimming: 2 bases; junction bases outside the gene matches: 1. Looked up from germline, CDR1 is SNHLY and CDR2 is FYNNEI. The CDR3 is 15 residues long. The chain's CDR3 is CASSGLAGGPYEQYF. The CDR3 nucleotides read TGTGCCAGCAGTGGACTAGCGGGAGGGCCCTACGAGCAGTACTTC. Drawing the rest from reference TRBV2 and TRBJ2-7, the complete variable domain is EPEVTQTPSHQVTQMGQEVILRCVPISNHLYFYWYRQILGQKVEFLVSFYNNEISEKSEIFDDQFSVERPDGSNFTLKIRSTKLEDSAMYFCASSGLAGGPYEQYFGPGTRLTVT.

A few counts support this clone. V and J are TRBV10-3 and TRBJ2-5; possible D gene TRBD2, 5 bases. Germline V lookup: CDR1 ENHRY, CDR2 SYGVKD. Trimming took 8 bases from V and 4 from J, leaving 14 bases between them. The CDR3 is 13 residues long. The CDR3 region is CAIGPTRGETQYF. The CDR3 DNA reads TGTGCCATCGGTCCAACCCGGGGAGAGACCCAGTACTTC.

The chain combines TRBV7-9 with TRBJ1-2; the match to TRBD1 covers 7 bases. The CDR3 has 12 amino acids. Per the germline V gene, CDR1 is SEHNR and CDR2 is FQNEAQ (reference sequence). The V and J ends lost 3 bases and 7 bases, in that order; junction bases with no gene match: 2. The CDR3 spells CASSFRDSGYTF. DNA for the CDR3: TGTGCCAGCAGCTTCAGGGACAGTGGCTACACCTTC.